Presented here are 21 T cell receptor beta chains from one specimen sequenced in a study of cytomegalovirus exposure and HLA in healthy donors. The PCR employed 60 Vbeta primers together with 13 Jbeta primers. Sequenced by immunoSEQ multiplex PCR; TCRdb stores in-frame clones only, minus some. The table lists approximately 150,000 clones, 84% of them singletons. The sequencing input was PBMCs. The receptor source for this set is a boy aged 2 to 9 in good health and CMV-seronegative.

Of note for this clone: The junction departs from the called germline gene at one end, perhaps through a read error. The chain employs TRBV2 and TRBJ1-3; tentative D call: TRBD1 (5 bases). The length of the CDR3 is 13 residues. CDR1 and CDR2 (germline): SNHLY, FYNNEI. Here the CDR3 DNA reads TGTGCCAGCAGTGGGGGGGGTGGCCCGCGGATGAGTTTT. This translates into CASSGGGGPRMSF.

The chain has TRBV5-1 and TRBJ2-7; perhaps TRBD1 as D (6 bases). The CDR3 covers 14 residues. Trimming cost V 7 bases and J 2 bases, with 16 bases left between them. Per germline, CDR1 SGHRS and CDR2 YFSETQ. CDR3 sequence: CASGEGQRAYEQYF. CDR3 nucleotide sequence: TGCGCCAGCGGGGAAGGACAGAGAGCCTACGAGCAGTACTTC.

The chain couples TRBV5-8 to TRBJ1-4; 7 bases agree with TRBD1. Germline loops: CDR1 SGHTS, CDR2 YDEGEE. This CDR3 has 16 residues. With 4 bases clipped from V and 2 bases from J, the junction kept 8 bases outside the gene matches. This CDR3 is CASSLGQETTNEKLFF. DNA of the CDR3: TGTGCCAGCAGCCTCGGACAGGAGACTACTAATGAAAAACTGTTTTTT. The full variable domain, completed using reference TRBV5-8 and TRBJ1-4, is EAGVTQSPTHLIKTRGQQATLRCSPISGHTSVYWYQQALGLGLQFLLWYDEGEERNRGNFPPRFSGRQFPNYSSELNVNALELEDSALYLCASSLGQETTNEKLFFGSGTQLSVL.

V gene TRBV11-2 combines with J gene TRBJ1-6; D call uncertain. The germline gives CDR1 SGHAT, CDR2 FQNNGV. The V end lost 2 bases, the J end lost 8 bases, and 7 bases lay between the germline ends. This CDR3 comprises 13 residues. Here the CDR3 reads CASSLRRDSPLHF. CDR3 DNA sequence: TGTGCCAGCAGCTTACGGAGGGATTCACCCCTCCACTTT.

The J gene is TRBJ2-2, the V gene TRBV29-1, with D possibly matching TRBD1 (5 bases). V shed 7 bases and J shed 4 bases, with 13 bases lying between them. The CDR3 covers 13 residues. The germline V gene has CDR1 SQVTM and CDR2 ANQGSEA. In DNA form, the CDR3 reads TGCAGCGGCCGACAGCTGGTCACCGGGGAGCTGTTTTTT. Translating gives CSGRQLVTGELFF.

CDR3 sequence (DNA): TGTGCCAGCAGTTACTCGCCCGGACAGGCTCTGGAGACCCAGTACTTC. Protein sequence: CASSYSPGQALETQYF. The rearrangement links TRBV6-6 to TRBJ2-5; 7 bases align to TRBD1. Germline V gene sequence: CDR1 MNHNY, CDR2 SVGAGI (reference sequence). This CDR3 is 16 amino acids long. V trimming: 0 bases; J trimming: 5 bases; junction bases outside the gene matches: 9.

V usage is TRBV30 and J usage is TRBJ1-4; no reliable D call. The V gene lost 4 bases and the J gene lost 6 bases, with 12 bases spanning the gap. The CDR3 covers 13 residues. Germline CDR1 and CDR2: GTSNPN and SVGIG (reference sequence). The CDR3 loop is CAWNNRVHEKLFF. CDR3 sequence (DNA): TGTGCCTGGAATAACAGAGTACATGAAAAACTGTTTTTT. Based on the CDR3 plus reference TRBV30 and TRBJ1-4, the full variable domain is SQTIHQWPATLVQPVGSPLSLECTVEGTSNPNLYWYRQAAGRGLQLLFYSVGIGQISSEVPQNLSASRPQDRQFILSSKKLLLSDSGFYLCAWNNRVHEKLFFGSGTQLSVL.

The chain is built from TRBV6-5 and TRBJ2-1, with 10 bases identical to TRBD2. J was trimmed by 7 bases and V by 1 base; bases with no gene match: 4. The CDR3 spans 15 residues. Looked up from germline, CDR1 is MNHEY and CDR2 is SVGAGI. CDR3 region: CASSYYSGGLNEQFF. The CDR3 bases are TGTGCCAGCAGTTACTATAGCGGGGGGTTAAATGAGCAGTTCTTC.

V gene TRBV4-3 combines with J gene TRBJ2-7; TRBD2 aligns across 10 bases. This CDR3 has 16 residues. Germline V gene lookup returns CDR1 LGHNA and CDR2 YSLEER. V lost 3 bases and J lost 0; bases outside the gene matches: 5. In nucleotides, the CDR3 is TGCGCCAGCAGCCATGTCCTAGCGGGGGACTCCTACGAGCAGTACTTC. Protein sequence: CASSHVLAGDSYEQYF.

V usage is TRBV5-5 and J usage is TRBJ1-2; D may be TRBD1 (5 bases). The germline V gene has CDR1 SGHKS and CDR2 YYEKEE (reference sequence). The length of the CDR3 is 15 residues. Trimming removed 2 bases from V and 0 bases from J, with 11 bases in between. The CDR3 region has the DNA TGTGCCAGCAGCTTAACAGGAAACGCTAACTATGGCTACACCTTC. Protein: CASSLTGNANYGYTF.

V and J are TRBV27 and TRBJ2-6; 9 bases match TRBD1. V was clipped by 1 base and J by 0 bases; unmatched bases: 4. Germline CDR1 and CDR2: MNHEY and SMNVEV (reference sequence). CDR3 size: 18 residues. The CDR3 DNA reads TGTGCCAGCAGTTTATGGGGACAGGGAATCTCTGGGGCCAACGTCCTGACTTTC. Its translation is CASSLWGQGISGANVLTF.

This chain connects TRBV5-4 to TRBJ2-1; D is unclear. The CDR3 covers 15 residues. Germline values: CDR1 SGHNT, CDR2 YYREEE (reference sequence). Between the trimmed V and J ends, which lost 0 bases and 9 bases, there was a span of 16 bases. The CDR3 DNA is TGTGCCAGCAGCTTGGCGTATCGGGTCTCTCGTGAGCAGTTCTTC. Its protein is CASSLAYRVSREQFF.

The chain couples TRBV6-1 to TRBJ2-1, with TRBD2 matching over 7 bases. CDR1 is MNHNS, CDR2 SASEGT, per germline. With 2 bases clipped from V and 3 bases from J, the junction kept 4 bases outside the gene matches. The CDR3 length is 15 residues. The CDR3 DNA follows: TGTGCCAGCAGTGAAAGGGCTAGCGGCTACAATGAGCAGTTCTTC. It yields the protein CASSERASGYNEQFF.

This rearrangement joins TRBV6-4 to TRBJ2-6; 12 nucleotides line up with TRBD1. J gave up 2 bases and V 6 bases, and 2 bases lay outside the gene matches. Germline-derived CDR1 and CDR2 are MRHNA and SNTAGT. The length of the CDR3 is 16 residues. CDR3 amino acids: CASSGTGGAGANVLTF. DNA for the CDR3: TGTGCCAGCAGCGGGACAGGGGGCGCTGGGGCCAACGTCCTGACTTTC.

Written as DNA, the CDR3 is TGTGCCAGCACGCGGGAGTGGGAGGGGGTCGAGCAGTACTTC. It translates to CASTREWEGVEQYF. This chain connects TRBV2 to TRBJ2-7; D perhaps matches TRBD2 (7 bases). V was shortened by 7 bases and J by 6 bases, with 19 bases between the two germline ends. CDR1 is SNHLY and CDR2 is FYNNEI in the germline V gene. The CDR3 length is 14 residues.

The chain couples TRBV29-1 to TRBJ1-2, with TRBD1 matching 8 bases. CDR1 and CDR2 from the germline V gene are SQVTM and ANQGSEA. CDR3 length: 13 amino acids. Germline trimming cut 5 bases from V and 5 bases from J; bases unmatched to any gene: 7. In nucleotides, the CDR3 is TGCAGCGTTAGAGACAGGGGCTGGTATGGCTACACCTTC. This gives the protein CSVRDRGWYGYTF.

The chain has TRBV20-1 and TRBJ2-7; D uncertain. This CDR3 has 10 residues. The V gene lost 6 bases and the J gene lost 4 bases, with 7 bases spanning the gap. Germline CDR1 and CDR2: DFQATT and SNEGSKA (reference sequence). CDR3 loop: CSALRYEQYF. CDR3 DNA sequence: TGCAGTGCCCTTAGATACGAGCAGTACTTC.

The rearrangement links TRBV19 to TRBJ1-1; possible D gene TRBD1, 5 bases. The V and J ends lost 11 bases and 8 bases respectively, with 24 bases between them. The germline CDR1 and CDR2 sequences are LNHDA and SQIVND (reference sequence). The CDR3 runs 14 residues. The DNA of the CDR3 is TGTGCCTCGGACAAGGGGTTTTTTGGGCCGGAAGCTTTCTTT. This codes for CASDKGFFGPEAFF. The variable domain in full, with the rest retrieved from reference TRBV19 and TRBJ1-1, is DGGITQSPKYLFRKEGQNVTLSCEQNLNHDAMYWYRQDPGQGLRLIYYSQIVNDFQKGDIAEGYSVSREKKESFPLTVTSAQKNPTAFYLCASDKGFFGPEAFFGQGTRLTVV.

The chain joins TRBV27 to TRBJ2-1, with 9 positions matching TRBD2. Germline trimming cut 2 bases from V and 5 bases from J; bases unmatched to any gene: 4. The germline V gene has CDR1 MNHEY and CDR2 SMNVEV (reference sequence). This CDR3 is built from 15 residues. The CDR3 is CASSLQREAHNEQFF. The CDR3 DNA follows: TGTGCCAGCAGTTTACAGCGGGAGGCTCACAATGAGCAGTTCTTC.

This clone was recorded a few times. CDR3 in amino acids: CASSSTVTGLTDTQYF. CDR3 sequence (DNA): TGTGCCAGCAGTTCGACCGTGACAGGGCTCACAGATACGCAGTATTTT. This rearrangement joins TRBV25-1 to TRBJ2-3; TRBD1 agrees at 7 bases. CDR3 length: 16 residues. V lost 5 bases to trimming and J lost 2 bases; unmatched junction nucleotides: 10. CDR1 is MGHDK, CDR2 SYGVNS, per germline. Together with reference TRBV25-1 and TRBJ2-3, the CDR3 gives the full variable domain: EADIYQTPRYLVIGTGKKITLECSQTMGHDKMYWYQQDPGMELHLIHYSYGVNSTEKGDLSSESTVSRIRTEHFPLTLESARPSHTSQYLCASSSTVTGLTDTQYFGPGTRLTVL.

Of note for this clone: The same CDR3 arises from other DNA sequences in this sample as well. The gene calls are TRBV15 and TRBJ2-1, with D unclear. Trimming shortened V by 3 bases and J by 5 bases, and 2 bases separated the two germline ends. CDR1 is LNHNV, CDR2 YYDKDF, per germline (reference sequence). CDR3 size: 11 residues. CDR3 sequence: CATSSDNEQFF. The CDR3 nucleotides are TGTGCCACCAGCAGCGACAATGAGCAGTTCTTC.